This TCR beta chain was profiled in a study of CD8+CD57+ T cells in acquired aplastic anemia. This clonotype has only one observation. What it recognizes is unknown. Findings and limits, study-wide: Patients and controls were found to share 25 to 35 CD8+ CDR3 sequences.

Genomic DNA provided the template from which TCR beta VDJ and CDR3 profiles were obtained. In TCRdb, the reads were re-called with MiXCR into one record per CDR3 protein. The sample shows about 95,000 distinct CDR3 sequences, 55% to 75% of them seen only once. For sequencing, patients were chosen who had shown expansion of CD8+CD57+ cells by flow cytometry. Everyone among the patients had severe acquired aplastic anemia. No patient had been given any therapy when blood was sampled. This clonotype was obtained from a human donor with aplastic anemia. Source material: sorted CD4+, CD8+, or CD8+CD57+ T cells (not recorded which) from PBMCs.

The DNA of the CDR3 is TGTGCCACCAGTGATTTGTCCATGAACACTGAAGCTTTCTTT. Translating it yields CATSDLSMNTEAFF. The rearrangement links TRBV24-1 to TRBJ1-1; no firm D call. Trimming took 0 bases from V and 0 from J, leaving 4 bases between them. Germline V gives CDR1 KGHDR, CDR2 SFDVKD. There are 14 residues in the CDR3.